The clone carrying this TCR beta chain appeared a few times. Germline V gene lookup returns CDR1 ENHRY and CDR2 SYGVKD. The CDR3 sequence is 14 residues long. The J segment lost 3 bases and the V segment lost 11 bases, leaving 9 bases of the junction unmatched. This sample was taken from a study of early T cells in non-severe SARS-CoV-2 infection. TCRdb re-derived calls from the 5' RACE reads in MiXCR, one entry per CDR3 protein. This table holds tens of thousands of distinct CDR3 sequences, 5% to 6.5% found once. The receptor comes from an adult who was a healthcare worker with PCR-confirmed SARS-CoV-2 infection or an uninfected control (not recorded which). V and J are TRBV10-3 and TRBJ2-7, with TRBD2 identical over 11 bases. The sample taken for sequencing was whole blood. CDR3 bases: TGTGCCGCTTCGGACGGGACTAGCGGCTACGAGCAGTACTTC. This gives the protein CAASDGTSGYEQYF.